A single sample gave rise to the 23 T cell receptor beta chains below, sequenced in a study of cytomegalovirus exposure and HLA in healthy donors. Method: immunoSEQ multiplex PCR; TCRdb's copy keeps in-frame clones and lacks some. The table has 150,000 to 200,000 clones, approximately 89% seen once; the top ten hold 6.5% to 7.5%. Sequencing input: PBMCs. The receptor set was obtained from a man aged 30-40 years in good health and CMV-seropositive.

The rearrangement links TRBV19 to TRBJ1-5; no clear D. The ends were cut back, 5 bases at V and 5 bases at J, with 4 bases in the middle. This CDR3 has 11 residues. CDR1 is LNHDA, CDR2 SQIVND, per germline (reference sequence). The CDR3 loop is CASSADQPQHF. The CDR3 bases are TGTGCCAGTAGTGCGGATCAGCCCCAGCATTTT.

The chain employs TRBV18 and TRBJ2-2; D unclear. Germline CDR1 is KGHSH and CDR2 is LQKENI. The CDR3 runs 17 residues. Deletions cut 1 base from V and 4 bases from J, with 16 bases between. CDR3 DNA sequence: TGTGCCAGCTCACCACTGTCTATCGAGTTAGGCACCGGGGAGCTGTTTTTT. The encoded protein is CASSPLSIELGTGELFF. Full variable domain (outside the CDR3, taken from reference TRBV18 and TRBJ2-2): NAGVMQNPRHLVRRRGQEARLRCSPMKGHSHVYWYRQLPEEGLKFMVYLQKENIIDESGMPKERFSAEFPKEGPSILRIQQVVRGDSAAYFCASSPLSIELGTGELFFGEGSRLTVL.

The chain is built from TRBV11-2 and TRBJ1-5, with 10 positions matching TRBD1. The ends lost 2 bases at V and 7 bases at J; junction bases unmatched: 5. The germline V gene encodes CDR1 SGHAT and CDR2 FQNNGV. This CDR3 comprises 15 residues. CDR3 region: CASSLSGQGVQPQHF. The CDR3 nucleotides read TGTGCCAGCAGCTTATCAGGACAGGGGGTCCAGCCCCAGCATTTT.

The CDR3 loop is CASSLGTGGRQPQHF. The CDR3 DNA sequence: TGTGCCAGCAGTCTAGGGACAGGGGGACGTCAGCCCCAGCATTTT. The chain employs TRBV27 and TRBJ1-5; 11 bases line up with TRBD1. After removal of 5 bases from V and 6 bases from J, the junction contained 6 bases not matched to a gene. Germline V gives CDR1 MNHEY, CDR2 SMNVEV (reference sequence). The CDR3 has 15 amino acids.

The chain combines TRBV5-4 with TRBJ1-2, with 7 bases fitting TRBD1. Germline CDR1 is SGHNT and CDR2 is YYREEE (reference sequence). V lost 6 bases, J lost 0 bases, and 8 bases stayed unmatched. This CDR3 has 15 amino acids. CDR3 loop: CASTIDRATNYGYTF. CDR3 coding DNA: TGTGCCAGCACTATAGACAGGGCCACTAACTATGGCTACACCTTC.

The chain employs TRBV4-1 and TRBJ1-4, with 7 bases matching TRBD1. The V gene's germline CDR1 is MGHRA and CDR2 YSYEKL. Losses at the gene ends were 4 bases for V and 13 bases for J; bases not matched to a gene: 18. This CDR3 has 16 residues. The chain's CDR3 is CASSLLDRAPRRGLFF. CDR3 nucleotide sequence: TGCGCCAGCAGCCTCCTAGACAGGGCTCCGCGTAGGGGACTGTTTTTT.

CDR3 sequence reads: CASSVGASGRASTGELFF. The DNA for the CDR3 is TGTGCCAGCAGCGTAGGGGCTAGCGGGAGGGCCAGCACCGGGGAGCTGTTTTTT. The chain joins TRBV9 to TRBJ2-2, with 12 bases lining up with TRBD2. V lost 0 bases, J lost 4 bases, and 7 bases stayed unmatched. Germline CDR1 and CDR2: SGDLS and YYNGEE. The CDR3 covers 18 residues.

Notes on this clone: Additional DNA sequences in this sample encode the identical CDR3. This sequence joins TRBV5-1 and TRBJ1-5, with D perhaps TRBD1 (6 bases). The germline V gene has CDR1 SGHRS and CDR2 YFSETQ. The CDR3 is made up of 14 amino acids. The V end lost 4 bases, the J end lost 2 bases, and 10 bases lay between the germline ends. In DNA form, the CDR3 reads TGCGCCAGCAGCCAACAGGGAGGCAATCAGCCCCAGCATTTT. Translation: CASSQQGGNQPQHF.

This chain uses TRBV29-1 with TRBJ1-5; maybe TRBD1 (6 bases). V was clipped by 4 bases and J by 4 bases, with 11 bases between them. This CDR3 region has 13 residues. Germline CDR1 is SQVTM and CDR2 is ANQGSEA. This CDR3 reads CSVAGTPNQPQHF. The CDR3 DNA sequence: TGCAGCGTTGCCGGGACACCTAATCAGCCCCAGCATTTT.

The chain uses TRBV23-1 and TRBJ2-1, with a tentative D call TRBD2 (5 bases). TRBV23-1 is noted as an ORF with a role that remains uncertain. The length of the CDR3 is 11 residues. Trimming stripped 4 bases from V and 10 bases from J, with 8 bases between. CDR3 protein: CASSPPGEQFF. DNA for the CDR3: TGCGCCAGCAGTCCCCCGGGAGAGCAGTTCTTC.

CDR3 sequence: CASSARQGFEQYF. CDR3 nucleotides: TGTGCCAGCAGTGCCCGACAGGGATTCGAGCAGTACTTC. This chain joins TRBV6-1 and TRBJ2-7, with 7 bases lining up with TRBD1. V was pared by 4 bases and J by 6 bases, with 6 bases of the junction left unmatched. The germline CDR1 and CDR2 sequences are MNHNS and SASEGT. This CDR3 is 13 amino acids long.

This chain connects TRBV29-1 to TRBJ1-5; 7 nucleotides align to TRBD1. The trim removed 6 bases at V and 4 bases at J, leaving 9 bases unmatched. The germline V gene has CDR1 SQVTM and CDR2 ANQGSEA. The CDR3 is 14 amino acids. The CDR3 loop is CSVCYGTENQPQHF. CDR3 nucleotide sequence: TGCAGCGTATGTTACGGGACAGAGAATCAGCCCCAGCATTTT.

The chain recombines TRBV29-1 with TRBJ1-4; D not certain. The germline CDR1 and CDR2 sequences are SQVTM and ANQGSEA. Between the trimmed V and J ends, which lost 4 bases and 6 bases, there was a span of 3 bases. CDR3 length: 10 residues. The DNA for the CDR3 is TGCAGCGTTGCCCATGAAAAACTGTTTTTT. Translated: CSVAHEKLFF. Combining the CDR3 with reference TRBV29-1 and TRBJ1-4 gives the whole variable domain SAVISQKPSRDICQRGTSLTIQCQVDSQVTMMFWYRQQPGQSLTLIATANQGSEATYESGFVIDKFPISRPNLTFSTLTVSNMSPEDSSIYLCSVAHEKLFFGSGTQLSVL.

This chain links TRBV4-3 with TRBJ1-4; no firm D call. The V end lost 0 bases, the J end lost 6 bases, and 8 bases lay between the germline ends. This CDR3 spans 14 amino acids. Germline CDR1 is LGHNA and CDR2 is YSLEER. Here the CDR3 reads CASSQERWDEKLFF. The CDR3 DNA sequence: TGCGCCAGCAGCCAAGAAAGGTGGGATGAAAAACTGTTTTTT.

This clone was seen just once. This sequence joins TRBV5-4 and TRBJ2-7; D may correspond to TRBD1 or TRBD2 (6 bases each). V was cut by 0 bases and J by 1 base, with 8 bases left in between. Per germline, CDR1 SGHNT and CDR2 YYREEE (reference sequence). The CDR3 runs to 14 residues. The CDR3 region is CASSLEGGSYEQYF. For the CDR3, the DNA is TGTGCCAGCAGCTTGGAAGGGGGGTCCTACGAGCAGTACTTC.

The genes are TRBV2 and TRBJ2-7; perhaps TRBD1 as D (8 bases). Germline V gene data show CDR1 as SNHLY and CDR2 as FYNNEI. V was shortened by 5 bases and J by 7 bases, with 24 bases between the two germline ends. This CDR3 is 16 amino acids long. This chain's CDR3 is CASSKGQGGGLGEQYF. CDR3 DNA sequence: TGTGCCAGCAGTAAAGGACAGGGAGGGGGATTGGGGGAGCAGTACTTC.

This rearrangement joins TRBV6-1 to TRBJ1-2, with 7 positions matching TRBD1. The CDR3 extends over 13 amino acids. J lost 8 bases, V lost 8 bases, and 11 bases had no gene match. The germline V gene has CDR1 MNHNS and CDR2 SASEGT. CDR3 residues: CASSDTGDWGYTF. In nucleotides, the CDR3 is TGTGCCAGCTCAGACACAGGGGATTGGGGCTACACCTTC.

This clone was found once. The rearrangement links TRBV5-1 to TRBJ2-7; 10 bases agree with TRBD2. This CDR3 contains 15 residues. J gave up 4 bases and V 4 bases, and 8 bases lay outside the gene matches. Germline values: CDR1 SGHRS, CDR2 YFSETQ. The CDR3 sequence: CASSPTSGTLYEQYF. In DNA, the CDR3 is TGCGCCAGCAGCCCAACTAGCGGGACTCTTTACGAGCAGTACTTC. The full variable domain, in which reference TRBV5-1 and TRBJ2-7 provide the parts outside the CDR3, is KAGVTQTPRYLIKTRGQQVTLSCSPISGHRSVSWYQQTPGQGLQFLFEYFSETQRNKGNFPGRFSGRQFSNSRSEMNVSTLELGDSALYLCASSPTSGTLYEQYFGPGTRLTVT.

The V and J genes are TRBV5-1 and TRBJ2-5, with TRBD1 as a possible D gene (6 bases). The CDR3 runs 14 residues. Trimming pared 6 bases from V and 2 bases from J, leaving 14 bases between. Per the germline V gene, CDR1 is SGHRS and CDR2 is YFSETQ. CDR3 sequence reads: CASTLGGQQETQYF. The CDR3 bases are TGCGCCAGCACCTTAGGAGGACAGCAAGAGACCCAGTACTTC.

The rearrangement uses TRBV5-5 and TRBJ1-2; D remains ambiguous. Germline V gene lookup returns CDR1 SGHKS and CDR2 YYEKEE (reference sequence). The V and J ends lost 0 bases and 0 bases respectively, with 9 bases between them. CDR3 length: 15 residues. The CDR3 loop is CASSLEQRANYGYTF. The CDR3 nucleotides are TGTGCCAGCAGCTTGGAACAACGAGCTAACTATGGCTACACCTTC.

This rearrangement joins TRBV7-9 to TRBJ1-3, with D tentatively TRBD1 (5 bases). The CDR3 is 14 residues long. In germline, CDR1 is SEHNR, CDR2 FQNEAQ (reference sequence). V lost 11 bases and J lost 0, with 14 bases in between. CDR3 DNA: TGTGCCGGGAAGACAGAAAACTCTGGAAACACCATATATTTT. This sequence encodes CAGKTENSGNTIYF.

The chain employs TRBV18 and TRBJ2-7; D is unresolved. Trimming took off 3 bases at V and 3 bases at J, with 12 bases between the two ends. Germline-derived CDR1 and CDR2 are KGHSH and LQKENI. The CDR3 has 14 residues. The CDR3 nucleotides are TGTGCCAGCTCACCGGCTAGTTTGGGCTACGAGCAGTACTTC. Protein product: CASSPASLGYEQYF. Drawing the rest from reference TRBV18 and TRBJ2-7, the complete variable domain is NAGVMQNPRHLVRRRGQEARLRCSPMKGHSHVYWYRQLPEEGLKFMVYLQKENIIDESGMPKERFSAEFPKEGPSILRIQQVVRGDSAAYFCASSPASLGYEQYFGPGTRLTVT.

This sequence joins TRBV7-6 and TRBJ2-1, with D unclear. The CDR3 loop spans 13 amino acids. Trimming stripped 3 bases from V and 2 bases from J, with 5 bases between. CDR1 is SGHVS and CDR2 is FNYEAQ in the germline V gene. For the CDR3, the DNA is TGTGCCAGCAGCTTTACAGCCTACAATGAGCAGTTCTTC. Protein: CASSFTAYNEQFF.